The T cell receptor (beta chain) under discussion was sequenced for a study of CD8 T cells in Susac syndrome. This CDR3 comprises 15 residues. In germline, CDR1 is MNHEY, CDR2 SMNVEV (reference sequence). V lost 8 bases and J 4 bases, leaving 18 bases between the germline ends. The RNA, about 0.5 to 1 ug, was put through reverse transcription using random hexamers. One entry per CDR3 protein results from TCRdb running MiXCR on the immunoSEQ multiplex PCR reads. The sample lists 75,000 to 100,000 distinct CDR3 sequences, approximately 95% occurring once. V gene TRBV27 combines with J gene TRBJ1-5; possible D gene TRBD1, 5 bases. This clonotype was sampled from a human donor with Susac syndrome. The sample comprised CD8+ T cells from PBMCs. The CDR3 spells CASSTLDSFNQPQHF. CDR3 DNA sequence: TGTGCCAGCTCCACCCTCGACAGTTTTAATCAGCCCCAGCATTTT.